This T cell receptor (beta chain) was captured by sequencing in a study of vaccination and CD4 T cells after COVID-19. Germline assignment: CDR1 DFQATT and CDR2 SNEGSKA (reference sequence). This CDR3 spans 15 amino acids. V lost 6 bases and J 0 bases, leaving 18 bases between the germline ends. Cultured CD4+ T-cell DNA underwent Oncomine TCR Beta short-read sequencing. Using its own MiXCR run on the PCR reads, TCRdb lists one record per CDR3 protein. This sample has approximately 15,000 distinct CDR3 sequences; around 40% occur once, and the top ten carry about 10%. About this clonotype itself: What it binds is not known.

Treatment of the sample: approximately 9-day PBMC culture with coronavirus spike peptide pools or control peptides (ViraFEST assay). Antigen-specific T cell expansion with peptide pools preceded TCR sequencing in the ViraFEST approach. The chain carries TRBV20-1 and TRBJ2-7; D is perhaps TRBD1 (7 bases). The sequencing sample was made of CD4+ T cells from blood, cultured in vitro. The TCR sequence derives from a human donor who had recovered from COVID-19. CDR3 coding DNA: TGCAGTGCAAAGTCGACTAGGGGGCCCTCCTACGAGCAGTACTTC. This translates into CSAKSTRGPSYEQYF.